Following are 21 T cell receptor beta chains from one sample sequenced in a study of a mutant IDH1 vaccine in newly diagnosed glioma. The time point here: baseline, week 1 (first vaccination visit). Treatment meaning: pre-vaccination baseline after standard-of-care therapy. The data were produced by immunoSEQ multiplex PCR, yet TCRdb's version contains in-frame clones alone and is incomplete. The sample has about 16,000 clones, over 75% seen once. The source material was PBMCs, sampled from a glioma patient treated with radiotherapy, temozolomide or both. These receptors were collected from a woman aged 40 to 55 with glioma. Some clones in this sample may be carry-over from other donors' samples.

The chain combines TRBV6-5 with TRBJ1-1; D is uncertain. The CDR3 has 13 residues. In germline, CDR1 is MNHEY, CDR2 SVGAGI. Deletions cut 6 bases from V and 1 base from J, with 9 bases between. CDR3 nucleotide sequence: TGTGCCAGCAGCCGGGCCTGGAACACTGAAGCTTTCTTT. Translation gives CASSRAWNTEAFF.

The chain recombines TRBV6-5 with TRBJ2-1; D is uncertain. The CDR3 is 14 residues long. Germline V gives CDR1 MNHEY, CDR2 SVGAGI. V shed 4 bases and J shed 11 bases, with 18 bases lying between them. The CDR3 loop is CASSSASQFGKQFF. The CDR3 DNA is TGTGCCAGCAGTTCAGCTAGTCAGTTCGGAAAGCAGTTCTTC.

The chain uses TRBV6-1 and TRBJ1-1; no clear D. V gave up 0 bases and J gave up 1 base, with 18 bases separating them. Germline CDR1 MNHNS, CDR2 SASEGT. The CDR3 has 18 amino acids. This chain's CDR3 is CASSEAAHQLGWNTEAFF. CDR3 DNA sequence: TGTGCCAGCAGTGAAGCGGCACACCAGCTCGGCTGGAACACTGAAGCTTTCTTT.

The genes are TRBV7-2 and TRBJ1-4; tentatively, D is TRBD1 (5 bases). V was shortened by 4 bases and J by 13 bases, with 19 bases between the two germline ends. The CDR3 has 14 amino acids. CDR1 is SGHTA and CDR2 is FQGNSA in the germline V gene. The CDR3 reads CASSSDPRGNRLFF. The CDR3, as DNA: TGTGCCAGCAGCTCGGACCCAAGGGGAAATCGACTGTTTTTT.

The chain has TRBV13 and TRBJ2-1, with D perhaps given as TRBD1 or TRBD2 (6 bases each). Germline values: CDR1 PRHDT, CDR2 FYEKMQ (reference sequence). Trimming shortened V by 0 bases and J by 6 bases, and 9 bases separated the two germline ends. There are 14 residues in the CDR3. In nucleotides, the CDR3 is TGTGCCAGCAGCTTAGGGAGGGGGGCCAATGAGCAGTTCTTC. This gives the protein CASSLGRGANEQFF.

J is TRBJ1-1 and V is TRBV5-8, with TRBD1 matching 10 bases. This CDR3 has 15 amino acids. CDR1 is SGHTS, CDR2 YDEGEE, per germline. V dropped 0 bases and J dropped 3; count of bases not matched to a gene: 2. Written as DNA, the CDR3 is TGTGCCAGCAGCTTGGGGACAGGGGGTCACACTGAAGCTTTCTTT. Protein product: CASSLGTGGHTEAFF.

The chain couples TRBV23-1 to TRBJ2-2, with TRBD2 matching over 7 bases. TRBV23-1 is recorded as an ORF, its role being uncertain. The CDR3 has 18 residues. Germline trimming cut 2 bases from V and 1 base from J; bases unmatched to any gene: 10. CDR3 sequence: CASSQQILAELNTGELFF. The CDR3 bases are TGCGCCAGCAGTCAACAAATCCTAGCGGAGCTGAACACCGGGGAGCTGTTTTTT.

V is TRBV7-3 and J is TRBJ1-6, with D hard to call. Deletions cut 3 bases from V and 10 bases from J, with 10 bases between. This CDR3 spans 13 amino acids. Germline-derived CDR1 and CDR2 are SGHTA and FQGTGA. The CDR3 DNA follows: TGTGCCAGCAGCTTGACCGACCGGTCACCCCTCCACTTT. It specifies CASSLTDRSPLHF.

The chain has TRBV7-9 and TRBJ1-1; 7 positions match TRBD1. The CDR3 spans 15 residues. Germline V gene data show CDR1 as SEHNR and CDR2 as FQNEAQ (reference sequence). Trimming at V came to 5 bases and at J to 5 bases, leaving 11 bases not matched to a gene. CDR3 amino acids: CASSPWGGGGTEAFF. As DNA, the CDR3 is TGTGCCAGCAGCCCTTGGGGAGGGGGCGGGACTGAAGCTTTCTTT.

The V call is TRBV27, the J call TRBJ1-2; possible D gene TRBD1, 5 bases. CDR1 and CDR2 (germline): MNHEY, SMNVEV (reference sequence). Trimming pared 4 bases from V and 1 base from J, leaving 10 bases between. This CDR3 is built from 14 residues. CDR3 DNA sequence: TGTGCCAGCAGTTCTCGGGGGGTTAACTATGGCTACACCTTC. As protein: CASSSRGVNYGYTF.

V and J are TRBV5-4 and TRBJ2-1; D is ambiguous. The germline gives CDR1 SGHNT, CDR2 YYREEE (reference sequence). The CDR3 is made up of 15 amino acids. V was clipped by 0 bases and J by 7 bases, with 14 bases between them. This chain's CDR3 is CASSLDFLGQNEQFF. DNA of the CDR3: TGTGCCAGCAGCTTGGATTTCTTAGGGCAGAATGAGCAGTTCTTC.

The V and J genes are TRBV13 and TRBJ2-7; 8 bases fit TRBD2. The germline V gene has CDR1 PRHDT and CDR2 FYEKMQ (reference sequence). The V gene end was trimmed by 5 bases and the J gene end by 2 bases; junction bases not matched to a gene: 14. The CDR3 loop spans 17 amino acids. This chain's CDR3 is CASSPRSSGLVAYEQYF. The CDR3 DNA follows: TGTGCCAGCAGCCCACGCTCGTCGGGACTAGTTGCCTACGAGCAGTACTTC.

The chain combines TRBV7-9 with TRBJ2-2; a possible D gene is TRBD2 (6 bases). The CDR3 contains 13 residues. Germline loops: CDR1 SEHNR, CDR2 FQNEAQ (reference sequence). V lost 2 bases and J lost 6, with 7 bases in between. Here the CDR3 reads CASSLSGSGELFF. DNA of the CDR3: TGTGCCAGCAGCTTAAGCGGGTCCGGGGAGCTGTTTTTT.

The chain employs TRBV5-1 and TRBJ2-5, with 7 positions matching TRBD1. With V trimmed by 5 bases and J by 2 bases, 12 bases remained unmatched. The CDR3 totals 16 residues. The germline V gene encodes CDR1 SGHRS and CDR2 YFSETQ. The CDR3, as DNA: TGCGCCAGCAGGTCCGGCACAGGGGCCCAACAAGAGACCCAGTACTTC. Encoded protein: CASRSGTGAQQETQYF.

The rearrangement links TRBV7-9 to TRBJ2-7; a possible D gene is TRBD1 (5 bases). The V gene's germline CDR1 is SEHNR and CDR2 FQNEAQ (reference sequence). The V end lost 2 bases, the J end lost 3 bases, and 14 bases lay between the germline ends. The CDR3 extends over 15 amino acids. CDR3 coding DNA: TGTGCCAGCAGCTTAAGAGCAGGGCAGTACTACGAGCAGTACTTC. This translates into CASSLRAGQYYEQYF.

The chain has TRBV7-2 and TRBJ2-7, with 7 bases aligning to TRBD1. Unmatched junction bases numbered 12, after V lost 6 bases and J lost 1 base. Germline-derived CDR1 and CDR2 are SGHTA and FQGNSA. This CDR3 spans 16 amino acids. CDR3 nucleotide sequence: TGTGCCAGCAGATACTCCGGGGAACAGGGGTCCTACGAGCAGTACTTC. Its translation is CASRYSGEQGSYEQYF.

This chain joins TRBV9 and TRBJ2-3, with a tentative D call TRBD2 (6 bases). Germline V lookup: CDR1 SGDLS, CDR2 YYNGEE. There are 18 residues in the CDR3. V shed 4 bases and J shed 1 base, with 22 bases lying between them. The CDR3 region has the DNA TGTGCCAGCAGCCCCCAGATGGGATCGGGACTCCGCACAGATACGCAGTATTTT. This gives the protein CASSPQMGSGLRTDTQYF.

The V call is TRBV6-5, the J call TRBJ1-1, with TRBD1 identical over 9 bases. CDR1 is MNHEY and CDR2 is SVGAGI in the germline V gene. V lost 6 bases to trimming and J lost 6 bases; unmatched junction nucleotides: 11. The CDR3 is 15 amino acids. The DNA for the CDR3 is TGTGCCAGCAGGCGGGACAGGGTTGGAGGGTCTGAAGCTTTCTTT. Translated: CASRRDRVGGSEAFF.

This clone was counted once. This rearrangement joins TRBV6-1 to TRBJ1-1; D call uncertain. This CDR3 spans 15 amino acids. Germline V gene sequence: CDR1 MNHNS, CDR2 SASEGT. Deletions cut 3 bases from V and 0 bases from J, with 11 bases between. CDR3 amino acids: CASSDLGVMNTEAFF. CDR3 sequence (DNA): TGTGCCAGCAGTGATCTAGGAGTCATGAACACTGAAGCTTTCTTT.

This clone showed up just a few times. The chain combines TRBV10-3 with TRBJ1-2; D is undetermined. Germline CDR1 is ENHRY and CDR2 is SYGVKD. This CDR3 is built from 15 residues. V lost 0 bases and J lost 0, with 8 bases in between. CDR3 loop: CAISESPGTNYGYTF. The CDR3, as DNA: TGTGCCATCAGTGAGTCGCCAGGAACTAACTATGGCTACACCTTC.

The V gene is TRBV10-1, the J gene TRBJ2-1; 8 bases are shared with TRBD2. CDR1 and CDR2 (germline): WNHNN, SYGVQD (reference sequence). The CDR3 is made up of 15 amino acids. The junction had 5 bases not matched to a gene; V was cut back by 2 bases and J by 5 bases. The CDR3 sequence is CASSERTSRNNEQFF. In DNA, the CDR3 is TGCGCCAGCAGTGAGAGGACTAGCCGGAACAATGAGCAGTTCTTC.